This TCR beta chain was captured in a study of blood T cell repertoires in COVID-19. Study-wide background: Samples representing acute and convalescent COVID-19 were sourced from the United States, Italy and Spain. T cells, B-cell-depleted T cells, or PBMCs supplied cDNA or gDNA.

V lost 5 bases to trimming and J lost 2 bases, with 22 bases between them. The CDR3 runs to 17 residues. Per the germline V gene, CDR1 is SGHAT and CDR2 is FQNNGV. This clone was seen a handful of times. In the original processing: The assay estimated nucleated cells by amplifying reference gene primers. Assay: immunoSEQ multiplex PCR; the TCRdb copy retains only in-frame clones and omits some. V and J calls and clone size are those listed in that table; D and trimming were worked out from the DNA. The data show some 130,000 clones, about 85% seen once. This clonotype originated in a human donor in a cohort sampled during active COVID-19. The V call is TRBV11-2, the J call TRBJ2-7; possible D gene TRBD1, 5 bases. The source material was peripheral blood. The CDR3 sequence is CASSPNTQGRWPYEQYF. CDR3 bases: TGTGCCAGCAGCCCTAACACCCAGGGCCGCTGGCCCTACGAGCAGTACTTC.